Below, 12 T cell receptor beta chains from the same sample are listed, as sequenced in a study of T cells in Graves' hyperthyroidism and ophthalmopathy. The TCR beta CDR3 regions underwent amplification using RNA transcripts as the source. An initial round of RT-PCR targeting the TCR CDR3 relied on the HTBI primer set. TCRdb called the multiplex PCR reads again in MiXCR, with one record for every CDR3 protein. The sample includes approximately 210,000 distinct CDR3 sequences, 17% seen only once; the top ten take 50%. Sequencing was performed on blood. Receptors originate from a man aged 45-65 years with Graves' hyperthyroidism.

The genes are TRBV14 and TRBJ1-4, with D tentatively TRBD1 (5 bases). The CDR3 length is 15 residues. Trimming shortened V by 1 base and J by 7 bases, and 13 bases separated the two germline ends. CDR1 and CDR2 (germline): SGHDN, FVKESK. CDR3 sequence: CASSQGAAGREKLFF. CDR3 coding DNA: TGTGCCAGCAGCCAAGGGGCGGCGGGGCGTGAAAAACTGTTTTTT. Based on the CDR3 plus reference TRBV14 and TRBJ1-4, the full variable domain is EAGVTQFPSHSVIEKGQTVTLRCDPISGHDNLYWYRRVMGKEIKFLLHFVKESKQDESGMPNNRFLAERTGGTYSTLKVQPAELEDSGVYFCASSQGAAGREKLFFGSGTQLSVL.

This clonotype was detected ten times or more. The V and J genes are TRBV11-2 and TRBJ2-7, with D perhaps matching TRBD2 (6 bases). From germline, CDR1 is SGHAT and CDR2 FQNNGV. Trimming took 1 base from V and 4 from J, leaving 17 bases between them. The CDR3 has 16 amino acids. The CDR3 DNA reads TGTGCCAGCAGCTTAGTAGTCAGCCGGGGGTATTACGAGCAGTACTTC. Translating it yields CASSLVVSRGYYEQYF.

This clonotype came up many times. The rearrangement joins TRBV7-6 to TRBJ2-4; TRBD1 might be the D (6 bases). Germline V gene lookup returns CDR1 SGHVS and CDR2 FNYEAQ. Trimming pared 1 base from V and 9 bases from J, leaving 13 bases between. This CDR3 spans 14 amino acids. Here the CDR3 reads CASSLEAGDGIQYF. CDR3 sequence (DNA): TGTGCCAGCAGCTTAGAGGCAGGGGATGGCATTCAGTACTTC.

About this clonotype: At one end, the junction sequence differs from germline, possibly due to a read error. The chain combines TRBV7-3 with TRBJ2-6, with D perhaps matching TRBD1 or TRBD2 (6 bases each). Per germline, CDR1 SGHTA and CDR2 FQGTGA. This CDR3 contains 15 residues. CDR3 sequence reads: CASSSGASGANVLAF. CDR3 bases: TGTGCCAGCAGTTCGGGGGCCTCTGGGGCCAACGTCCTGGCTTTC.

The sample holds many counts of this clonotype. This chain uses TRBV2 with TRBJ2-1; 10 bases align to TRBD2. CDR3 length: 16 amino acids. Germline trimming cut 2 bases from V and 7 bases from J; bases unmatched to any gene: 8. Germline CDR1 SNHLY, CDR2 FYNNEI. DNA of the CDR3: TGTGCCAGCAGTGAAAGCCGGCTAGCGGGAGTTAATGAGCAGTTCTTC. It specifies CASSESRLAGVNEQFF.

A few counts support this clonotype. The chain links TRBV7-6 to TRBJ1-4; a possible D gene is TRBD1 (6 bases). V lost 5 bases and J lost 8, with 12 bases in between. This CDR3 is 13 amino acids long. Germline CDR1 reads SGHVS; CDR2 reads FNYEAQ. CDR3 DNA sequence: TGTGCCAGCAGCCGGACAGAAGACGAAAAACTGTTTTTT. Translating it yields CASSRTEDEKLFF.

This chain links TRBV24-1 with TRBJ1-2; D is ambiguous. Germline-derived CDR1 and CDR2 are KGHDR and SFDVKD. The CDR3 is 16 amino acids. Trimming left V 0 bases short and J 4 bases short, with 14 bases between. CDR3 bases: TGTGCCACCAGTGATTTGCGGCTCCGGCGGACCTATGGCTACACCTTC. Translating it yields CATSDLRLRRTYGYTF.

The chain links TRBV12-3 or TRBV12-4 to TRBJ2-7; D is ambiguous. The CDR3 contains 17 residues. V was shortened by 1 base and J by 0 bases, with 16 bases between the two germline ends. Here the CDR3 DNA reads TGTGCCAGCAGTTTAGGTCTTTTAGACCTTCGCTCCTACGAGCAGTACTTC. Its protein product is CASSLGLLDLRSYEQYF.

Comments on this clonotype: A much larger clone lies one base from this, so it may be a read error. V usage is TRBV28 and J usage is TRBJ2-1; 9 bases line up with TRBD2. Germline-derived CDR1 and CDR2 are MDHEN and SYDVKM. The CDR3 sequence is 14 residues long. With 4 bases clipped from V and 9 bases from J, the junction kept 7 bases outside the gene matches. The CDR3 bases are TGTGCCAGCAGTTCTAGCGGGAAAATCAGTGAGCAGTTCTTC. This codes for CASSSSGKISEQFF.

This clonotype was recorded many times. The chain has TRBV20-1 and TRBJ1-1; D unclear. CDR1 and CDR2 (germline): DFQATT, SNEGSKA (reference sequence). Trimming removed 6 bases at V and 5 bases at J, with 22 bases between. The CDR3 is made up of 15 amino acids. The CDR3 nucleotides are TGCAGTGCCCCAAGCCCGGGATCTTCCGGTACTGAAGCTTTCTTT. This codes for CSAPSPGSSGTEAFF.

The chain uses TRBV7-9 and TRBJ2-1; TRBD2 matches at 15 bases. CDR3 length: 17 residues. Germline V gives CDR1 SEHNR, CDR2 FQNEAQ (reference sequence). V dropped 3 bases and J dropped 7; count of bases not matched to a gene: 7. CDR3 sequence reads: CASSFRTSGRGGNEQFF. CDR3 DNA: TGTGCCAGCAGCTTCAGGACTAGCGGGAGGGGAGGGAATGAGCAGTTCTTC.

The chain carries TRBV7-9 and TRBJ2-1; possible D gene TRBD1, 6 bases. With 5 bases removed from V and 7 bases from J, the gap between germline ends came to 6 bases. The CDR3 loop spans 11 amino acids. CDR1 is SEHNR, CDR2 FQNEAQ, per germline (reference sequence). This CDR3 is CASSTGNEQFF. CDR3 in DNA: TGTGCCAGCAGCACAGGGAATGAGCAGTTCTTC. The full variable domain, rest sourced from reference TRBV7-9 and TRBJ2-1, is DTGVSQNPRHKITKRGQNVTFRCDPISEHNRLYWYRQTLGQGPEFLTYFQNEAQLEKSRLLSDRFSAERPKGSFSTLEIQRTEQGDSAMYLCASSTGNEQFFGPGTRLTVL.